The rows below give T cell receptor beta chains drawn from one sample of a study of T cell responses to AZD1222 COVID-19 vaccine. The method was immunoSEQ multiplex PCR; TCRdb's version includes in-frame clones alone and lacks a portion of them. The profile shows 95,000 to 150,000 clones, roughly 90% of them singletons. The sequenced sample was peripheral blood, obtained on day 0 of AZD1222 vaccination. Receptor source: an adult in good health. The CDR3 runs from the conserved cysteine through the conserved F or W. The D gene is left open where the match is weak. Size values are once, few and many counts, or a class for expanded clones, and some rows have none.

size | D | J | V | CDR3 | DNA
NA | NA | TRBJ2-1 | TRBV11-3 | CASSFLSRLSSYNEQFF | TGTGCCAGCAGCTTCCTTAGCCGTTTAAGCTCCTACAATGAGCAGTTCTTC
NA | NA | TRBJ1-2 | TRBV11-1 | CASSFRQDGDGYTF | TGTGCCAGCAGCTTTCGACAGGACGGGGATGGCTACACCTTC
NA | NA | TRBJ2-7 | TRBV7-2 | CASSFPRSEQYF | TGTGCCAGCAGCTTCCCCCGAAGTGAGCAGTACTTC
NA | NA | TRBJ2-1 | TRBV7-9 | CASSLWRAYNEQFF | TGTGCCAGCAGCTTGTGGCGGGCCTACAATGAGCAGTTCTTC
NA | NA | TRBJ1-1 | TRBV29-1 | CSVEEMLGNTEAFF | TGCAGCGTTGAAGAGATGCTTGGGAACACTGAAGCTTTCTTT
NA | TRBD1 | TRBJ1-1 | TRBV5-1 | CASSLSGGLNTEAFF | TGCGCCAGCAGCTTGTCAGGGGGCCTGAACACTGAAGCTTTCTTT
few | TRBD2 | TRBJ2-1 | TRBV27 | CASSLVSSGGSSYNEQFF | TGTGCCAGCAGTTTAGTTTCCAGCGGGGGTAGCTCCTACAATGAGCAGTTCTTC
few | TRBD2 | TRBJ2-2 | TRBV2 | CARYRREDNTGELFF | TGTGCCAGGTATCGACGGGAGGACAACACCGGGGAGCTGTTTTTT
NA | NA | TRBJ2-3 | TRBV18 | CASSPSFRALSTDTQYF | TGTGCCAGCTCACCTTCGTTTCGAGCGTTAAGCACAGATACGCAGTATTTT
NA | NA | TRBJ1-5 | TRBV28 | CASSLGLYQPQHF | TGTGCCAGCAGTTTGGGATTGTATCAGCCCCAGCATTTT
NA | TRBD1 | TRBJ1-1 | TRBV7-9 | CASSFRGQGGEAFF | TGTGCCAGCAGCTTTAGGGGACAGGGGGGTGAAGCTTTCTTT
NA | NA | TRBJ2-7 | TRBV7-8 | CASSLGLGRNEQYF | TGTGCCAGCAGCTTAGGTCTAGGGAGGAACGAGCAGTACTTC
NA | NA | TRBJ2-7 | TRBV19 | CATKQGYEQYF | TGTGCCACTAAACAGGGTTACGAGCAGTACTTC
NA | TRBD1 | TRBJ2-2 | TRBV7-6 | CASSLEGAHGTGELFF | TGTGCCAGCAGCTTAGAGGGGGCGCATGGCACCGGGGAGCTGTTTTTT
NA | NA | TRBJ1-4 | TRBV5-1 | CASSFLGVGEKLFF | TGCGCCAGCAGCTTTTTAGGGGTGGGCGAAAAACTGTTTTTT
NA | NA | TRBJ2-7 | TRBV9 | CASSVRPAGDEQYF | TGTGCCAGCAGCGTAAGGCCCGCCGGGGACGAGCAGTACTTC
NA | NA | TRBJ2-7 | TRBV24-1 | CATSGGEGVEQYF | TGTGCCACCAGTGGTGGGGAAGGGGTCGAGCAGTACTTC
NA | NA | TRBJ1-6 | TRBV6-1 | CASSELPVQTSNSPLHF | TGTGCCAGCAGTGAACTCCCGGTGCAGACTAGTAATTCACCCCTCCACTTT
once | NA | TRBJ1-5 | TRBV12-3/TRBV12-4 | CASSLAWNQPQHF | TGTGCCAGCAGTTTAGCCTGGAATCAGCCCCAGCATTTT
NA | NA | TRBJ1-1 | TRBV5-6 | CASSLVRNTEAFF | TGTGCCAGCAGCTTGGTTAGGAACACTGAAGCTTTCTTT
NA | NA | TRBJ2-6 | TRBV3-1/TRBV3-2 | CASSQDSSGANVLTF | TGTGCCAGCAGCCAAGACAGCTCTGGGGCCAACGTCCTGACTTTC
NA | NA | TRBJ2-7 | TRBV5-8 | CASSLVTEQYF | TGTGCCAGCAGCTTGGTAACTGAACAGTACTTC
NA | TRBD1 | TRBJ1-2 | TRBV11-2 | CASRPIAGTGVQGYTF | TGTGCCAGCAGACCCATCGCCGGGACAGGGGTTCAGGGCTACACCTTC
NA | NA | TRBJ2-3 | TRBV12-2 | CASRPVLWGSLTSGSPHTDTQYF | TGTGCAAGTCGCCCCGTTCTTTGGGGGTCCCTAACTAGCGGGAGTCCCCACACAGATACGCAGTATTTT
NA | TRBD1 | TRBJ2-1 | TRBV28 | CASSNTGTGTHEQFF | TGTGCCAGCAGTAACACCGGGACAGGGACCCATGAGCAGTTCTTC
NA | NA | TRBJ1-3 | TRBV5-4 | CASSLARGAGVVGNTIYF | TGTGCCAGCAGCTTGGCTAGGGGCGCGGGGGTAGTCGGAAACACCATATATTTT
NA | NA | TRBJ2-1 | TRBV12-3/TRBV12-4 | CASSFYSPPEQFF | TGTGCCAGCAGTTTCTACTCCCCTCCCGAGCAGTTCTTC
NA | TRBD1 | TRBJ2-1 | TRBV6-2/TRBV6-3 | CASSYPRGQAARTNEQFF | TGTGCCAGCAGTTACCCCCGGGGACAGGCCGCAAGAACCAATGAGCAGTTCTTC
NA | NA | TRBJ1-1 | TRBV7-8 | CASRATRGRVNTEAFF | TGTGCCAGCAGGGCCACCCGGGGCAGGGTCAACACTGAAGCTTTCTTT
NA | NA | TRBJ1-5 | TRBV3-1/TRBV3-2 | CASSPGTGSEQPQHF | TGTGCCAGCAGCCCGGGGACGGGTTCGGAGCAGCCCCAGCATTTT
NA | TRBD1 | TRBJ2-7 | TRBV2 | CASSEGTGYYEQYF | TGTGCCAGCAGTGAGGGGACAGGTTATTACGAGCAGTACTTC
NA | NA | TRBJ2-2 | TRBV7-3 | CASSFSRVGELFF | TGTGCCAGCAGCTTTTCGCGGGTCGGGGAGCTGTTTTTT
NA | TRBD1 | TRBJ2-2 | TRBV28 | CASSRGTGNTGELFF | TGTGCCAGCAGTCGGGGGACAGGGAACACCGGGGAGCTGTTTTTT
NA | NA | TRBJ2-7 | TRBV11-3 | CASSASTGGEQYF | TGTGCCAGCAGCGCCTCGACAGGAGGGGAGCAGTACTTC
NA | NA | TRBJ1-3 | TRBV7-2 | CASSLAPAVSGNTIYF | TGTGCCAGCAGCTTAGCGCCGGCTGTCTCTGGAAACACCATATATTTT
NA | TRBD1 | TRBJ1-5 | TRBV7-2 | CASSATTGPNQPQHF | TGTGCCAGCAGCGCCACGACAGGGCCCAATCAGCCCCAGCATTTT
NA | TRBD2 | TRBJ2-3 | TRBV10-3 | CATKGLADTDTQYF | TGTGCCACTAAGGGACTAGCGGACACAGATACGCAGTATTTT
NA | TRBD1 | TRBJ2-1 | TRBV16 | CASSPRQGASYNEQFF | TGTGCCAGCAGCCCGCGACAGGGGGCCTCCTACAATGAGCAGTTCTTC
NA | NA | TRBJ1-1 | TRBV6-2/TRBV6-3 | CASSYHNRENTEAFF | TGTGCCAGCAGTTATCACAATAGGGAGAACACTGAAGCTTTCTTT
NA | NA | TRBJ1-5 | TRBV2 | CASSPEDGIPPQHF | TGTGCCAGCAGTCCCGAGGACGGTATACCGCCCCAGCATTTT
NA | NA | TRBJ1-2 | TRBV3-1/TRBV3-2 | CASSQDSSNYGYTF | TGTGCCAGCAGCCAAGACAGTAGTAACTATGGCTACACCTTC
NA | NA | TRBJ2-7 | TRBV19 | CASSIGQGTVYEQYF | TGTGCCAGTAGTATCGGGCAGGGTACTGTCTACGAGCAGTACTTC